Sequencing of this T cell receptor beta chain was carried out in a study of blood T cell repertoires in COVID-19. In this sample, this clone turned up a few times. This CDR3 is 17 amino acids long. Clones were read by immunoSEQ multiplex PCR, and TCRdb kept only the in-frame ones, dropping some. The sample contains hundreds of thousands of clones, approximately 86% of which appear only once. The sequence came from a man between 65 and 85 years old with acute or convalescent COVID-19. The V and J genes are TRBV21-1 and TRBJ1-3. TRBV21-1 is noted as a pseudogene. Specimen: peripheral blood. The CDR3 sequence: CASSKESPPSSGNTIYF. CDR3 in DNA: TGTGCCAGCAGCAAAGAAAGTCCGCCGAGCTCTGGAAACACCATATATTTT.